This entry describes one TCR beta chain. The same CDR3 can be traced to other DNA sequences in this sample. The sample is drawn from a study of shared clonotypes between healthy human individuals. In replicate PCRs of sorted subsets, approximately 210 ng DNA, about 29,000 T cell genomes, was used. The repertoire was sequenced with immunoSEQ multiplex PCR; TCRdb's copy has only in-frame clones and lacks some. The table includes 2,500,000 or so clones, 85% to 95% detected once. This CDR3 is built from 14 residues. V was pared by 0 bases and J by 1 base, with 5 bases between. Germline lookup yields CDR1 SGHNT and CDR2 YYREEE (reference sequence).

The J gene is TRBJ2-1, the V gene TRBV5-4; D is unresolved. Input material: naive CD4+ T cells from PBMCs. Subset reported: CD45RA+ positively selected. The clonotype was recovered from a man aged 18 to 30 in good health. Some clones in this sample may be carry-over from other donors' samples. CDR3 nucleotide sequence: TGTGCCAGCAGCTTGGTGGGGTCCTACAATGAGCAGTTCTTC. Translating it yields CASSLVGSYNEQFF.